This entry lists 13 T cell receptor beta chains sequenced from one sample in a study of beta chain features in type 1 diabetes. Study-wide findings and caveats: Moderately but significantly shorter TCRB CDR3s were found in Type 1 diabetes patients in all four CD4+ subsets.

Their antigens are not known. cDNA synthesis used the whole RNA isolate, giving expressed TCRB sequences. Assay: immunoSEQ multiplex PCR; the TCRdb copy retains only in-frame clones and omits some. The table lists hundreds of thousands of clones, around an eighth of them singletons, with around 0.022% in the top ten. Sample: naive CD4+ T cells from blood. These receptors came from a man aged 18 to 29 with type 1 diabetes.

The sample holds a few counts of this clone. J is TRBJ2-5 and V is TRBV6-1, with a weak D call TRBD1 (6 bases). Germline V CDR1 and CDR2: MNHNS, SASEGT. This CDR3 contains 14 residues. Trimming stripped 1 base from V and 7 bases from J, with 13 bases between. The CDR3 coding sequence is TGTGCCAGCAGTGAAGTTACAGGGTATTGGACCCAGTACTTC. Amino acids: CASSEVTGYWTQYF.

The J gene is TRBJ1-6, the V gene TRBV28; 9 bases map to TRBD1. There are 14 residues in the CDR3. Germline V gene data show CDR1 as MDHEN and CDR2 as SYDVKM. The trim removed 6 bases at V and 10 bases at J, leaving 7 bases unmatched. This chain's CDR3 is CASRTGTGQSPLHF. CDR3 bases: TGTGCCAGCAGAACCGGGACAGGGCAGTCACCCCTCCACTTT. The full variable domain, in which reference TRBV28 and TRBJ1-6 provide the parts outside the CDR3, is DVKVTQSSRYLVKRTGEKVFLECVQDMDHENMFWYRQDPGLGLRLIYFSYDVKMKEKGDIPEGYSVSREKKERFSLILESASTNQTSMYLCASRTGTGQSPLHFGNGTRLTVT.

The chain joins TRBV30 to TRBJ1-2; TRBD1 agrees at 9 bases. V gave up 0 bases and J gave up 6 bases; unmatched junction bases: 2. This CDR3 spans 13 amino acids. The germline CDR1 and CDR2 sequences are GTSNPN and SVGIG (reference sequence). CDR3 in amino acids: CAWSVQGANGYTF. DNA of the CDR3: TGTGCCTGGAGTGTACAGGGGGCGAATGGCTACACCTTC.

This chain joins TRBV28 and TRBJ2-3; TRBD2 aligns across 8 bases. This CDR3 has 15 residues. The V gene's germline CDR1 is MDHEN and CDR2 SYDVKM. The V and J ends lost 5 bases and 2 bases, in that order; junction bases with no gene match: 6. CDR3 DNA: TGTGCCAGCAGTCCCCGGGGGGGGGCCACAGATACGCAGTATTTT. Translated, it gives CASSPRGGATDTQYF.

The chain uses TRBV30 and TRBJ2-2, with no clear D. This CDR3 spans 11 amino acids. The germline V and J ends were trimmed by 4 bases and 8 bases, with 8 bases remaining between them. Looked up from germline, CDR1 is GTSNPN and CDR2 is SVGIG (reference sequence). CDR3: CAWKNSGELFF. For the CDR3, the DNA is TGTGCCTGGAAAAACTCGGGGGAGCTGTTTTTT. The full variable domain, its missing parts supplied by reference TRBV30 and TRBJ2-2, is SQTIHQWPATLVQPVGSPLSLECTVEGTSNPNLYWYRQAAGRGLQLLFYSVGIGQISSEVPQNLSASRPQDRQFILSSKKLLLSDSGFYLCAWKNSGELFFGEGSRLTVL.

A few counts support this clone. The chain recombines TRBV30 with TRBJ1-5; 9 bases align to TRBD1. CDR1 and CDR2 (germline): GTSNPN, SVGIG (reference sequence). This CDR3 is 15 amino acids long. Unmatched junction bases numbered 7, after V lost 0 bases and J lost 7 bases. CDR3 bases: TGTGCCTGGAGTGTAGGGGGGACAGGGTACCAGCCCCAGCATTTT. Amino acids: CAWSVGGTGYQPQHF. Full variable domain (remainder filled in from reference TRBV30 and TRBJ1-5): SQTIHQWPATLVQPVGSPLSLECTVEGTSNPNLYWYRQAAGRGLQLLFYSVGIGQISSEVPQNLSASRPQDRQFILSSKKLLLSDSGFYLCAWSVGGTGYQPQHFGDGTRLSIL.

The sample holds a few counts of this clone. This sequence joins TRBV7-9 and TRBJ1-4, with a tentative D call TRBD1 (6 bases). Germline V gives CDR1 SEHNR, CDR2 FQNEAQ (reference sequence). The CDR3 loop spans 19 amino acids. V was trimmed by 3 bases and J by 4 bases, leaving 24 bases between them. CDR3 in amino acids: CASSFPRSRQARNNEKLFF. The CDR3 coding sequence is TGTGCCAGCAGCTTCCCCAGATCGCGACAGGCCCGAAATAATGAAAAACTGTTTTTT.

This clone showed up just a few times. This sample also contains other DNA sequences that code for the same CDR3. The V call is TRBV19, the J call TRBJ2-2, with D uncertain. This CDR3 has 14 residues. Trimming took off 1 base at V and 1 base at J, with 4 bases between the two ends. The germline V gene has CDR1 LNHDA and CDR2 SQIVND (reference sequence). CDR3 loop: CASSIAENTGELFF. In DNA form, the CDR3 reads TGTGCCAGTAGTATAGCGGAGAACACCGGGGAGCTGTTTTTT.

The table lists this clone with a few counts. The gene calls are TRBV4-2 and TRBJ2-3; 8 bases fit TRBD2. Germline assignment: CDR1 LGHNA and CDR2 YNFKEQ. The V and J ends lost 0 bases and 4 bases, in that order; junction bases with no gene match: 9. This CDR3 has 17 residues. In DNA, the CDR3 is TGTGCCAGCAGCCAAGAGCAGGCTAGCGGGCCCGCAGATACGCAGTATTTT. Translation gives CASSQEQASGPADTQYF.

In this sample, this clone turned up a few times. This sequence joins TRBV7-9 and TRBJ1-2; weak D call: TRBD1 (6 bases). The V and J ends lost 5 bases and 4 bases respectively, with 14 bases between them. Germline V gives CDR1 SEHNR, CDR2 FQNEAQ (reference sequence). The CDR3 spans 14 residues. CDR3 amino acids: CASSSTGLGYGYTF. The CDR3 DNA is TGTGCCAGCAGCAGCACAGGGCTGGGCTATGGCTACACCTTC.

The CDR3 DNA reads TGTGCCAGCAGTGAAGACAGCTACAGGGAAAAACTGTTTTTT. Translation gives CASSEDSYREKLFF. The chain links TRBV6-1 to TRBJ1-4, with D possibly TRBD1 on 5 matching bases. CDR1 and CDR2 from the germline V gene are MNHNS and SASEGT. V lost 1 base, J lost 8 bases, and 11 bases lay in between. There are 14 residues in the CDR3.

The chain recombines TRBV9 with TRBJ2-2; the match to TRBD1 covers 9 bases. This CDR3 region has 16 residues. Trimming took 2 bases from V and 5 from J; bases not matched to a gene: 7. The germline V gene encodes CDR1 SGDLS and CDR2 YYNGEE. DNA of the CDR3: TGTGCCAGCAGCGTGACCGGGACAGGGAGTACCGGGGAGCTGTTTTTT. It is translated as CASSVTGTGSTGELFF.

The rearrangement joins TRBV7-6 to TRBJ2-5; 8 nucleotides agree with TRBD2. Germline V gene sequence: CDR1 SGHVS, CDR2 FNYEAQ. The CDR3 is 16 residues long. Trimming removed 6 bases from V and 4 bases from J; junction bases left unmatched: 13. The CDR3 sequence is CASSTFAAGGSETQYF. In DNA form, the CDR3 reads TGTGCCAGCAGTACCTTCGCGGCGGGGGGTTCAGAGACCCAGTACTTC.